These 30 T cell receptor beta chains were sequenced from one sample in a study of blood T cell repertoires in COVID-19. TCRdb keeps only in-frame clones here, not all; method: immunoSEQ multiplex PCR. The top ten hold approximately 7.6% of the sample, which has 150,000 to 250,000 clones, about 80% seen once. Sequenced sample: PBMCs or T cells enriched from blood (not recorded which). The receptors were sampled from a man in his forties who had recovered from COVID-19.

This chain connects TRBV5-5 to TRBJ1-2; 10 nucleotides align to TRBD1. Germline CDR1 reads SGHKS; CDR2 reads YYEKEE (reference sequence). The CDR3 sequence is 15 residues long. Germline trimming cut 1 base from V and 7 bases from J; bases unmatched to any gene: 7. CDR3 in DNA: TGTGCCAGCAGCTTGAAGGACAGGGGGATAGGTGGCTACACCTTC. It encodes CASSLKDRGIGGYTF.

This clone was seen a single time. This rearrangement joins TRBV19 to TRBJ1-2; D gene ambiguous. The CDR3 runs to 15 residues. Germline V gene lookup returns CDR1 LNHDA and CDR2 SQIVND (reference sequence). V gave up 9 bases and J gave up 4 bases, with 21 bases separating them. CDR3 amino acids: CASVPAGDGFYGYTF. The CDR3 nucleotides read TGTGCCAGCGTCCCGGCAGGTGACGGCTTCTATGGCTACACCTTC.

V gene TRBV14 combines with J gene TRBJ2-2, with 9 bases fitting TRBD2. J gave up 4 bases and V 1 base, and 10 bases lay outside the gene matches. Germline V gives CDR1 SGHDN, CDR2 FVKESK. The CDR3 covers 18 residues. The CDR3 DNA reads as TGTGCCAGCAGCCAAGTTGGGGCTAGCGGGACCCCCACCGGGGAGCTGTTTTTT. Translated: CASSQVGASGTPTGELFF.

The count of this clone is one. V usage is TRBV5-6 and J usage is TRBJ1-3; D not certain. The CDR3 totals 15 residues. Germline CDR1 is SGHDT and CDR2 is YYEEEE. The germline V and J ends were trimmed by 0 bases and 0 bases, with 7 bases remaining between them. Written as DNA, the CDR3 is TGTGCCAGCAGCTTGGGTTCGGTCTCTGGAAACACCATATATTTT. Its translation: CASSLGSVSGNTIYF.

The chain links TRBV28 to TRBJ1-5; D is perhaps TRBD1 (5 bases). Trimming left V 5 bases short and J 4 bases short, with 12 bases between. The germline V gene has CDR1 MDHEN and CDR2 SYDVKM. CDR3 length equals 14 residues. The CDR3 sequence: CASSDRQINQPQHF. The CDR3 DNA reads as TGTGCCAGCAGTGACCGACAGATTAATCAGCCCCAGCATTTT.

This chain connects TRBV21-1 to TRBJ1-1; the listed D gene, TRBD1, was not tested against the DNA. TRBV21-1 is a pseudogene segment. The CDR3 spans 17 residues. For the CDR3, the DNA is TGTGCCAGCAGGGCTATTCTACCCATGCAGGGGGCCACTGAAGCTTTCTTT. Translating it yields CASRAILPMQGATEAFF.

This clone has more than one count but fewer than ten. This chain joins TRBV2 and TRBJ1-1; perhaps TRBD1 as D (6 bases). The CDR3 spans 15 residues. The germline V gene encodes CDR1 SNHLY and CDR2 FYNNEI. Trimming removed 5 bases from V and 1 base from J, with 14 bases in between. Written as DNA, the CDR3 is TGTGCCAGCAGTCCTAGCTTGGACAGGAACACTGAAGCTTTCTTT. Its protein is CASSPSLDRNTEAFF. The whole variable domain, remainder taken from reference TRBV2 and TRBJ1-1, is EPEVTQTPSHQVTQMGQEVILRCVPISNHLYFYWYRQILGQKVEFLVSFYNNEISEKSEIFDDQFSVERPDGSNFTLKIRSTKLEDSAMYFCASSPSLDRNTEAFFGQGTRLTVV.

The rearrangement links TRBV7-9 to TRBJ1-4, with 7 bases matching TRBD1. Germline assignment: CDR1 SEHNR and CDR2 FQNEAQ (reference sequence). With V trimmed by 5 bases and J by 0 bases, 3 bases remained unmatched. The CDR3 runs 15 residues. The DNA of the CDR3 is TGTGCCAGCAGCCCCGGACAGGCAACTAATGAAAAACTGTTTTTT. It translates to CASSPGQATNEKLFF. Full variable domain (outside the CDR3, taken from reference TRBV7-9 and TRBJ1-4): DTGVSQNPRHKITKRGQNVTFRCDPISEHNRLYWYRQTLGQGPEFLTYFQNEAQLEKSRLLSDRFSAERPKGSFSTLEIQRTEQGDSAMYLCASSPGQATNEKLFFGSGTQLSVL.

The V gene is TRBV29-1, the J gene TRBJ2-7, with 10 bases that match TRBD2. V was clipped by 1 base and J by 5 bases; unmatched bases: 2. The CDR3 has 13 residues. Germline lookup yields CDR1 SQVTM and CDR2 ANQGSEA. CDR3 residues: CSVEVAGGDEQYF. CDR3 in DNA: TGCAGCGTTGAAGTAGCGGGGGGAGACGAGCAGTACTTC.

This rearrangement joins TRBV10-3 to TRBJ2-7; TRBD2 might be the D (6 bases). This CDR3 comprises 13 residues. The V end lost 4 bases, the J end lost 6 bases, and 13 bases lay between the germline ends. Germline CDR1 reads ENHRY; CDR2 reads SYGVKD. CDR3: CAISGSEGGEQYF. CDR3 bases: TGTGCCATCAGTGGATCGGAGGGTGGCGAGCAGTACTTC.

This clone was detected a few times. The chain couples TRBV9 to TRBJ2-1, with TRBD1 as a possible D gene (5 bases). Trimming cost V 0 bases and J 7 bases, with 14 bases left between them. This CDR3 spans 15 amino acids. CDR1 and CDR2 (germline): SGDLS, YYNGEE. The DNA of the CDR3 is TGTGCCAGCAGCGTAGGCCCCTCCGCAGGGAATGAGCAGTTCTTC. Its protein is CASSVGPSAGNEQFF.

V is TRBV5-1 and J is TRBJ1-5; D perhaps matches TRBD1 (6 bases). Germline V gene data show CDR1 as SGHRS and CDR2 as YFSETQ. V lost 3 bases to trimming and J lost 0 bases, with 13 bases between them. The CDR3 has 16 amino acids. The CDR3 coding sequence is TGCGCCAGCAGCTCAATAGGGGGTTATAGCAATCAGCCCCAGCATTTT. It specifies CASSSIGGYSNQPQHF.

The chain uses TRBV29-1 and TRBJ1-3, with D unclear. From germline, CDR1 is SQVTM and CDR2 ANQGSEA. The CDR3 is 13 residues long. Deletions cut 4 bases from V and 0 bases from J, with 7 bases between. The CDR3 coding sequence is TGCAGCGTTGTGGCTCTCTCTGGAAACACCATATATTTT. It is translated as CSVVALSGNTIYF.

This chain joins TRBV4-2 and TRBJ2-2, with unresolved D. Germline CDR1 LGHNA, CDR2 YNFKEQ. The CDR3 loop spans 14 amino acids. Trimming took off 2 bases at V and 4 bases at J, with 8 bases between the two ends. CDR3 nucleotides: TGTGCCAGCAGCCAATCTGACTCCACCGGGGAGCTGTTTTTT. This sequence encodes CASSQSDSTGELFF.

This rearrangement joins TRBV5-1 to TRBJ1-2, with 7 bases lining up with TRBD1. Germline-derived CDR1 and CDR2 are SGHRS and YFSETQ. V gave up 2 bases and J gave up 0 bases; unmatched junction bases: 10. The CDR3 sequence is 17 residues long. CDR3 DNA sequence: TGCGCCAGCAGCTTTTACAGGGGAACAAGGACTAACTATGGCTACACCTTC. Encoded protein: CASSFYRGTRTNYGYTF.

This clone has more than one count but fewer than ten. V usage is TRBV5-1 and J usage is TRBJ1-2; 9 bases match TRBD1. The V segment lost 2 bases and the J segment 9 bases; nucleotides outside the gene matches: 11. The germline gives CDR1 SGHRS, CDR2 YFSETQ. This CDR3 contains 15 residues. DNA of the CDR3: TGCGCCAGCAGCTTCGAGTCGACAGGGGGGTTTAGCTACACCTTC. It specifies CASSFESTGGFSYTF.

This chain joins TRBV14 and TRBJ2-2, with 7 bases lining up with TRBD2. Germline assignment: CDR1 SGHDN and CDR2 FVKESK. The CDR3 runs 16 residues. The ends lost 2 bases at V and 2 bases at J; junction bases unmatched: 5. The CDR3 DNA reads TGTGCCAGCAGCCAACTGACTAGCAGAAACACCGGGGAGCTGTTTTTT. Translated: CASSQLTSRNTGELFF.

This clone was observed a single time. The V and J genes are TRBV12-3 or TRBV12-4 and TRBJ1-2, with 7 nucleotides matching TRBD1. V lost 4 bases and J lost 4; bases outside the gene matches: 0. The CDR3 consists of 12 residues. The CDR3 loop reads CASSSGGYGYTF. In nucleotides, the CDR3 is TGTGCCAGCAGTTCAGGGGGCTATGGCTACACCTTC.

The rearrangement joins TRBV4-1 to TRBJ1-2, with D perhaps TRBD1 (6 bases). This CDR3 is built from 15 residues. Germline CDR1 and CDR2: MGHRA and YSYEKL. Deletions cut 1 base from V and 7 bases from J, with 16 bases between. CDR3 sequence (DNA): TGCGCCAGCAGCCAAGGACGTGGGGGGGCGCTTGGCTACACCTTC. The encoded protein is CASSQGRGGALGYTF.

This clone was recorded once. The chain has TRBV2 and TRBJ2-1; 8 bases fit TRBD1. V lost 3 bases, J lost 2 bases, and 12 bases stayed unmatched. This CDR3 comprises 18 residues. CDR1 is SNHLY, CDR2 FYNNEI, per germline. CDR3 residues: CASSDPLWGQDAYNEQFF. In nucleotides, the CDR3 is TGTGCCAGCAGTGATCCTTTATGGGGACAGGACGCCTACAATGAGCAGTTCTTC.

This clone has a single count. V gene TRBV6-5 combines with J gene TRBJ1-1; no reliable D call. Germline lookup yields CDR1 MNHEY and CDR2 SVGAGI. There are 13 residues in the CDR3. Trimming stripped 2 bases from V and 5 bases from J, with 9 bases between. This CDR3 reads CASSYITGTEAFF. CDR3 DNA sequence: TGTGCCAGCAGTTACATAACGGGGACTGAAGCTTTCTTT.

This clone was picked up many times. The J gene is TRBJ2-7, the V gene TRBV3-1 (or the pseudogene TRBV3-2); TRBD1 aligns across 11 bases. Unmatched junction bases numbered 5, after V lost 4 bases and J lost 3 bases. The germline V gene encodes CDR1 LGHDT and CDR2 YNNKEL (reference sequence). The CDR3 spans 15 residues. The DNA for the CDR3 is TGTGCCAGCAGCCGGCCGGGACAGGGGGTCTACGAGCAGTACTTC. It codes for CASSRPGQGVYEQYF.

V and J are TRBV4-3 and TRBJ2-7; TRBD1 agrees at 9 bases. The V gene end was trimmed by 3 bases and the J gene end by 4 bases; junction bases not matched to a gene: 7. Germline loops: CDR1 LGHNA, CDR2 YSLEER. CDR3 length: 15 residues. In DNA, the CDR3 is TGCGCCAGCAGCCAGGCCGGGACAGGGAAGTACGAGCAGTACTTC. Protein: CASSQAGTGKYEQYF.

This chain joins TRBV10-3 and TRBJ1-2; D is unresolved. Germline V CDR1 and CDR2: ENHRY, SYGVKD. CDR3 length: 13 amino acids. Trimming removed 8 bases from V and 3 bases from J, with 13 bases in between. CDR3 amino acids: CAIGGLRDYGYTF. The DNA for the CDR3 is TGTGCCATCGGCGGCCTACGTGACTATGGCTACACCTTC.

This clone appeared a single time. V gene TRBV27 combines with J gene TRBJ2-1; 8 bases line up with TRBD2. This CDR3 has 14 amino acids. The germline V gene has CDR1 MNHEY and CDR2 SMNVEV (reference sequence). V lost 6 bases and J lost 6; bases outside the gene matches: 7. CDR3 protein: CASREAGATNEQFF. As DNA, the CDR3 is TGTGCCAGCAGAGAAGCGGGGGCCACCAATGAGCAGTTCTTC.

The chain has TRBV24-1 and TRBJ2-3; D unresolved. V lost 0 bases and J 2 bases, leaving 8 bases between the germline ends. The germline V gene encodes CDR1 KGHDR and CDR2 SFDVKD. The CDR3 contains 15 residues. This CDR3 reads CATSDLNSPTDTQYF. CDR3 in DNA: TGTGCCACCAGTGATTTGAACAGTCCCACAGATACGCAGTATTTT.

The V and J genes are TRBV10-2 and TRBJ1-6, with TRBD1 matching over 7 bases. From germline, CDR1 is WSHSY and CDR2 SAAADI. Trimming at V came to 8 bases and at J to 5 bases, leaving 9 bases not matched to a gene. This CDR3 is 15 amino acids long. This CDR3 reads CASVEWGQNNSPLHF. CDR3 coding DNA: TGCGCCAGCGTGGAGTGGGGACAGAATAATTCACCCCTCCACTTT.

The V call is TRBV28, the J call TRBJ2-3, with 7 bases fitting TRBD2. Looked up from germline, CDR1 is MDHEN and CDR2 is SYDVKM. CDR3 size: 15 residues. V trimming: 7 bases; J trimming: 10 bases; junction bases outside the gene matches: 17. The CDR3 bases are TGTGCCAGCACCCTGACCCAAATCCCTGGGGGGGCGCAGTATTTT. Residues: CASTLTQIPGGAQYF. The whole variable domain, filled in from reference TRBV28 and TRBJ2-3, reads DVKVTQSSRYLVKRTGEKVFLECVQDMDHENMFWYRQDPGLGLRLIYFSYDVKMKEKGDIPEGYSVSREKKERFSLILESASTNQTSMYLCASTLTQIPGGAQYFGPGTRLTVL.

The rearrangement links TRBV10-3 to TRBJ1-5; the D gene is possibly TRBD1 (5 bases). There are 14 residues in the CDR3. Germline V lookup: CDR1 ENHRY, CDR2 SYGVKD. V dropped 8 bases and J dropped 2 bases, with 13 bases sitting between them. The CDR3 DNA reads as TGTGCCATCGGGTTGGGGGGAGGCAATCAGCCCCAGCATTTT. It specifies CAIGLGGGNQPQHF.

The chain employs TRBV5-8 and TRBJ2-5, with 8 positions matching TRBD1. This CDR3 is built from 14 residues. V lost 5 bases to trimming and J lost 5 bases; unmatched junction nucleotides: 8. Germline CDR1 reads SGHTS; CDR2 reads YDEGEE. CDR3 sequence (DNA): TGTGCCAGCAGTTCCAGACAGGGGTGGGAGACCCAGTACTTC. As protein: CASSSRQGWETQYF.